The clone carrying this TCR beta chain was seen a few times. Authors' analysis steps: Estimation of nucleated cell counts relied on the amplification of reference gene primers. The data were produced by immunoSEQ multiplex PCR, yet TCRdb's version contains in-frame clones alone and is incomplete. D and trimming come from the DNA, and the V and J calls and clone size come from that table. This table has 150,000 to 200,000 clones, around 72% appearing once. Germline CDR1 SNHLY, CDR2 FYNNEI. The V end was cut by 6 bases, the J end by 4 bases, with 16 bases between. The CDR3 extends over 15 amino acids. This entry belongs to a study of blood T cell repertoires in COVID-19. About the research overall: Whether acute or convalescent, the COVID-19 samples came from the United States, Italy and Spain.

The receptor was derived from a woman aged 80 or over with acute or convalescent COVID-19. The sample consisted of peripheral blood. The chain employs TRBV2 and TRBJ1-5, with TRBD1 as a possible D gene (6 bases). CDR3 in amino acids: CASSLGGGGNQPQHF. In DNA, the CDR3 is TGTGCCAGCAGCCTGGGGGGGGGCGGTAATCAGCCCCAGCATTTT.